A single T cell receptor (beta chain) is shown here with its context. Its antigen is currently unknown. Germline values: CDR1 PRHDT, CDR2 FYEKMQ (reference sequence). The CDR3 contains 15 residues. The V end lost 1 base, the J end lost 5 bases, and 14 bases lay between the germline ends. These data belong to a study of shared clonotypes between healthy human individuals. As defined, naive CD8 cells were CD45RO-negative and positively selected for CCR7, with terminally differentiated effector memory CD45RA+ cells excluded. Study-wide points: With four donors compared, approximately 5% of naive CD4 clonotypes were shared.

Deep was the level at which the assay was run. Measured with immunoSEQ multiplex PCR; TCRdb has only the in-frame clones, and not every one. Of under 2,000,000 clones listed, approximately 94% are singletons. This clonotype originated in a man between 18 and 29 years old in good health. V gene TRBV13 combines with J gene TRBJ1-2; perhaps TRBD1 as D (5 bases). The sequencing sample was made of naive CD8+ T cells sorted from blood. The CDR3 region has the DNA TGTGCCAGCAGCTTAGATGGCAGGGAGTTTTATGGCTACACCTTC. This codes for CASSLDGREFYGYTF.